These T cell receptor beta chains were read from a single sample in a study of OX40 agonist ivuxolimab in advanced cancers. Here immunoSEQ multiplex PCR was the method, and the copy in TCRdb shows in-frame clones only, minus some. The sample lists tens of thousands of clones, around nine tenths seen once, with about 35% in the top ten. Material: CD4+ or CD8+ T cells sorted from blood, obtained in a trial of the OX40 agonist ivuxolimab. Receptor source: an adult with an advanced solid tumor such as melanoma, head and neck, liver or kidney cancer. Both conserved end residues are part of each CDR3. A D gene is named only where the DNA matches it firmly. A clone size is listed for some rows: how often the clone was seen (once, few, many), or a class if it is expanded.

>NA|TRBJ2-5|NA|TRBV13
TGTGCCAGCAGCTTAGGAATCGCGGAGACCCAGTACTTC
CASSLGIAETQYF
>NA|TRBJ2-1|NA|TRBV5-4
TGTGCCAGCAGCTTGGTTGTGCAAGGTGAGCAGTTCTTC
CASSLVVQGEQFF
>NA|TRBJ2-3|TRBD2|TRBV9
TGTGCCAGCAGCGTACCAACCGGGACTAGAGAATTCGATACGCAGTATTTT
CASSVPTGTREFDTQYF
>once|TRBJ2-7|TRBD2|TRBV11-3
TGTGCCAGCAGCTTAGCGGGACTAGCCTACGAGCAGTACTTC
CASSLAGLAYEQYF
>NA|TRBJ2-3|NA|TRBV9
TGTGCCAGCAGCGCCTCGGGCGGGGGCACAGATACGCAGTATTTT
CASSASGGGTDTQYF
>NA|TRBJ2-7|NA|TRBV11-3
TGTGCCAGCAGCTTAGTTGACGGGCCCTCCTACGAGCAGTACTTC
CASSLVDGPSYEQYF
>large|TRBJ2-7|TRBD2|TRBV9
TGTGCCAGCAGCGTAGGAGGGGAGCGGGGTGGCGAGCAGTACTTC
CASSVGGERGGEQYF
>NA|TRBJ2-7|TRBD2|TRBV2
TGTGCCAGCAGACCGACTAGCGGGAACTGGTACGTCGAGCAGTACTTC
CASRPTSGNWYVEQYF
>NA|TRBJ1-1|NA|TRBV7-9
TGTGCCAGCAGCTATACAGGGCTGTACACTGAAGCTTTCTTT
CASSYTGLYTEAFF
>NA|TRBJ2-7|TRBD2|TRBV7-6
TGTGCCAGCAGCTTAGCGCCCCGACTAGCGGGAGGGCCTCAGATCTCCTACGAGCAGTACTTC
CASSLAPRLAGGPQISYEQYF
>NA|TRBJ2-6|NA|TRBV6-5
TGTGCCAGCAGTTACTCGGAGGGAGCTGGGGCCAACGTCCTGACTTTC
CASSYSEGAGANVLTF
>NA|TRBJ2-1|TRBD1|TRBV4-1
TGCGCCAGCAGCCAAAGGGACAGGGGGCAAGGGGTTTACAATGAGCAGTTCTTC
CASSQRDRGQGVYNEQFF
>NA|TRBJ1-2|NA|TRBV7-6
TGTGCCAGCAACTACAGGGATGGCTACACCTTC
CASNYRDGYTF
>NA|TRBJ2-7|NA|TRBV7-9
TGTGCCAGCAGCTTAGGTAGTCAGGGCCTCTACGAGCAGTACTTC
CASSLGSQGLYEQYF
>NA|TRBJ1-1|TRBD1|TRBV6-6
TGTGCCACCACCCGTAGACAGGGGCTCATTGAAGCTTTCTTT
CATTRRQGLIEAFF
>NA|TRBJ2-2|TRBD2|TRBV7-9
TGTGCCAGCAGCTTAACGGGAGGCCCTAGGTCGAACACCGGGGAGCTGTTTTTT
CASSLTGGPRSNTGELFF
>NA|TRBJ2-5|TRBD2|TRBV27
TGTGCCAGCAGTTTACAGGGAGGGGAGACCCAGTACTTC
CASSLQGGETQYF
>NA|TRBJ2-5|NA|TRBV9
TGTGCCAGCAGCGTAGATTCAAGGAAAGAGACCCAGTACTTC
CASSVDSRKETQYF
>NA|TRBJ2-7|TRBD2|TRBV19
TGTGCCAGTAGTATCCCCGACGGGACTAGGGGCCACGAGCAGTACTTC
CASSIPDGTRGHEQYF
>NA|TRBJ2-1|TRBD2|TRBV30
TGTGCCTGGAGTGTACCTGTGGGACTAGGATCCTACAATGAGCAGTTCTTC
CAWSVPVGLGSYNEQFF
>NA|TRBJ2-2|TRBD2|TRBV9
TGTGCCAGCAGCGCGCCAACTAGCGGTGACGGGGAGCTGTTTTTT
CASSAPTSGDGELFF
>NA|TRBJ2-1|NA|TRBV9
TGTGCCAGCAGCCCCCTAGGGGTGGGTTACTCCTACAATGAGCAGTTCTTC
CASSPLGVGYSYNEQFF
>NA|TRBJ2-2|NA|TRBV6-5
TGTGCCAGCAGTTTTGCTAGCCTGTCCGGGGAGCTGTTTTTT
CASSFASLSGELFF
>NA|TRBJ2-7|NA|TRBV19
TGTGCCAGTAGTATGGGCAGCTACGAGCAGTACTTC
CASSMGSYEQYF
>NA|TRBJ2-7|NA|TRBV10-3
TGTGCCATCAGTGAGTCAGGACTGCAGTACTTC
CAISESGLQYF
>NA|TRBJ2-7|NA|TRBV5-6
TGTGCCAGCAGCTTGGGGACAGTCTCCTACGAGCAGTACTTC
CASSLGTVSYEQYF